The present TCR beta chain was sequenced within a study of blood T cells in healthy people across ages (dated by TCRdb to the mid-2010s). About the investigation overall: In model experiments, template switching captured roughly one uniquely barcoded TCR beta cDNA molecule for every two T cells. Donors of different ages were randomly distributed across sequencing lanes to avoid experimental bias. Using deep sequencing normalized with unique cDNA molecular identifiers, the study measured how TCR beta repertoire diversity changes with age. For two donors (one aged 18 to 30 and one aged 80 or older), the study analyzed two additional independent replicas of 1 million unique cDNA reads from the same blood draw. Donors were grouped into four age groups: young (average 16 years), middle-aged (less than 40), aged (about 59) and long-lived (roughly 80).

Systemically healthy Caucasian individuals from Russia, some 40 in total and aged roughly 6 to 100 years, were included as donors. Ten milliliters of peripheral blood were drawn from each donor into EDTA-treated Vacutainer tubes. Ficoll-Paque density-gradient centrifugation was used to isolate PBMCs, with at least 7 million per sample. Total RNA was extracted from PBMCs with Trizol reagent, with at least 5.5 micrograms obtained per sample. For every donor, an aliquot of PBMCs went through flow cytometry to measure the percentages of naive CD45RAhigh/CD27high T cells. Here is what the overall study found, with its caveats: Estimates of total diversity based on one million sequenced T cells were regarded as lower bounds and as underestimates. Because profiling used bulk unsorted PBMCs, naive and antigen-experienced compartments could not be compared conclusively. A strong correlation was found between observed TCR beta diversity and the percentage of naive T cells measured by flow cytometry. Observed TCR beta diversity per million T cells fell roughly linearly with age, and a significant reduction was already apparent by age around 40. Compared with the aged group, the long-lived group had more naive CD4+ T cells, fewer expanded clones and increased TCR diversity, suggesting age selection. Because donor CMV infection status was unknown, age-related changes in expanded clonotypes were potentially confounded.

From cysteine to phenylalanine, the CDR3 is 13 amino acids long. CDR3 DNA only is kept here, 39 bases in frame from base 1. The junction shows trimming of 4 bases on V and 7 bases on J, plus 14 bases between the germline ends. Sequences DFQATT (CDR1) and SNEGSKA (CDR2) are obtained from the germline V gene (reference sequence). The library was generated by 5' RACE. Sequencer: Illumina HiSeq 2500. A second PCR of about 7 to 12 cycles was performed with a sample-barcoded 5' primer and a J-beta primer mix. A unique molecular identifier was introduced onto each TCR beta cDNA molecule by a template-switch 5' adaptor carrying 12 random nucleotides. At least 3 million CDR3-containing paired-end reads were obtained from each sample. First-strand cDNA synthesis was performed from all RNA using the Mint cDNA synthesis kit, with priming by a TRBC-specific oligonucleotide. Following uracil-DNA glycosylase treatment, all cDNA underwent a first 18-cycle PCR with the universal primers M1SS and BC2_uni_R. The paper's data handling went like this. Each sample was normalized by randomly selecting 1 million high-quality reads, each carrying a distinct molecular identifier. Instead of being binned into consensus sequences, reads that shared molecular identifiers were thrown out. MiTCR, run with a Q25 quality threshold and the strictest error-elimination algorithm, handled CDR3 identification, clonotype clustering and error correction. A nonparametric unseen species model with Euler transformation was used to estimate a lower bound on total TCR beta diversity. TCRdb's own reprocessing of the public reads used fastp at Q25 and MiXCR and kept productive beta chains. For every CDR3 protein sequence, its rows merge into one entry that carries the most common genes and DNA. The V and J calls reflect TCRdb's pipeline rather than the authors' work. The sample includes around 900,000 distinct CDR3 sequences, with just over 50% observed a single time. 20% to 25% of the sample lies in the top ten.

As to this clonotype: Its cognate antigen has yet to be identified. No per-base quality is available; no much larger clone lies one base away.

Sequencing was done on a sample of blood. The origin of this receptor is a woman in her sixties in good health. The rearrangement joined TRBV20-1 to TRBJ2-1, and the D gene may be TRBD2, 7 bases matching. Read as DNA, the sequence is TGCAGTGCTATTTCGGGAGGACAGAATGAGCAGTTCTTC. Protein translation: CSAISGGQNEQFF.